This T cell receptor beta chain was captured by sequencing in a study of CD8+CD57+ T cells in acquired aplastic anemia. Background on the study: Yields of DNA that came from sorted CD4+ and CD8+ cells averaged roughly 3.2 ug. Findings and caveats of the study: Shared by patients and controls, almost 30 CD8+ CDR3s were abundant in patients.

In the case of this clonotype: What it binds is unknown.

Those patients picked for sequencing had displayed CD8+CD57+ cell expansion on flow cytometry. Diagnosis of severe acquired aplastic anemia applied to all patients. Template material for TCR beta VDJ and CDR3 profiling consisted of genomic DNA. TCRdb passed the reads through MiXCR, listing each CDR3 protein once. The table shows a few hundred thousand distinct CDR3 sequences, with around 49% occurring only once. Germline V gene data show CDR1 as SGHTA and CDR2 as FQGTGA. Between the trimmed V and J ends, which lost 5 bases and 7 bases, there was a span of 9 bases. The CDR3 spans 13 residues. The gene calls are TRBV7-3 and TRBJ1-6; D uncertain. The material sequenced was sorted CD4+, CD8+, or CD8+CD57+ T cells (not recorded which) from PBMCs. This receptor was identified in a human donor with aplastic anemia. The CDR3 loop is CASSLRPNSPLHF. CDR3 nucleotides: TGTGCCAGCAGCCTCCGACCGAATTCACCCCTCCACTTT.